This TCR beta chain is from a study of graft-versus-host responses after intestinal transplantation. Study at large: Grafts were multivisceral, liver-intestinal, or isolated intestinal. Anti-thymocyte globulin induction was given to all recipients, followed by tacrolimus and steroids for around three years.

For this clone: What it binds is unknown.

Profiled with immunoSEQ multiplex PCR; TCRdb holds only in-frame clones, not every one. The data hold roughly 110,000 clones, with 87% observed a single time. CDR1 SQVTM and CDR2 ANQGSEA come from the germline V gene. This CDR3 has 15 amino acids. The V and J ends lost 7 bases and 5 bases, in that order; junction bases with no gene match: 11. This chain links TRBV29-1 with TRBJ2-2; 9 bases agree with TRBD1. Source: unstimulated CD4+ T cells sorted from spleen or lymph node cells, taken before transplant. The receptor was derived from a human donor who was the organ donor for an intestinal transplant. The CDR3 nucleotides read TGCAGCGGTCGCCGGGACAGGGTGGTGACCGGGGAGCTGTTTTTT. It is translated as CSGRRDRVVTGELFF.